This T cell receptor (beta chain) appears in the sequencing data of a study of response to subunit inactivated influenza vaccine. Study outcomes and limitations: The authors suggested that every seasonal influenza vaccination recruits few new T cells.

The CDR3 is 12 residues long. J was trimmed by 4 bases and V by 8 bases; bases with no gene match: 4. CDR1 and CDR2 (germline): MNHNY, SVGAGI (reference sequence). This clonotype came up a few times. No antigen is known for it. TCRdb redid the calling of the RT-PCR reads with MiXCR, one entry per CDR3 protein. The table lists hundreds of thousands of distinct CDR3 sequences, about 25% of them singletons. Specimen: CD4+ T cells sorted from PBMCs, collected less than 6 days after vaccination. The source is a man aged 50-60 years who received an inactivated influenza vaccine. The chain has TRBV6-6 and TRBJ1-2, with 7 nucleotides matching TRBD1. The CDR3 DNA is TGTGCCAGCTCAGAGGGGGCCTATGGCTACACCTTC. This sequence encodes CASSEGAYGYTF.